Listed below are T cell receptor beta chains from one sample, sequenced in a study of shared clonotypes between healthy human individuals. Clones were sequenced by immunoSEQ multiplex PCR, and TCRdb holds only the in-frame ones, with some missing. The sample lists about 480,000 clones, 75% to 80% occurring once. The sample consisted of PBMCs. Every receptor here comes from a woman in her thirties or forties in good health. Some clones in this sample may be carry-over from other donors' samples. Each CDR3 is given with its conserved first and last residue. Fields, in order: CDR3 protein, CDR3 DNA, V gene, J gene, D gene, clone size. A D gene is named only where the DNA matches it firmly. Clone size is not always given. Where it is, it says once, few, many or a class for expanded clones.

CDR3 protein: CASSPTAGVHQETQYF
CDR3 DNA: TGTGCCAGCAGCCCTACGGCGGGAGTACACCAAGAGACCCAGTACTTC
V gene: TRBV5-6
J gene: TRBJ2-5
D gene: TRBD2
clone size: -

CDR3 protein: CSVAPWNTEAFF
CDR3 DNA: TGCAGCGTAGCTCCATGGAACACTGAAGCTTTCTTT
V gene: TRBV29-1
J gene: TRBJ1-1
D gene: -
clone size: few

CDR3 protein: CASSLRTGDAYEQYF
CDR3 DNA: TGTGCCAGTAGTCTGCGGACAGGGGATGCCTACGAGCAGTACTTC
V gene: TRBV19
J gene: TRBJ2-7
D gene: TRBD1
clone size: few

CDR3 protein: CASSLLDPGEQFF
CDR3 DNA: TGTGCCAGCAGCTTACTGGACCCTGGTGAGCAGTTCTTC
V gene: TRBV7-8
J gene: TRBJ2-1
D gene: -
clone size: -

CDR3 protein: CASSSTGAEAFF
CDR3 DNA: TGCGCCAGCAGCTCCACAGGGGCTGAAGCTTTCTTT
V gene: TRBV5-1
J gene: TRBJ1-1
D gene: TRBD1
clone size: -

CDR3 protein: CASSPLGPYEQYF
CDR3 DNA: TGTGCCAGCTCGCCACTGGGTCCCTACGAGCAGTACTTC
V gene: TRBV18
J gene: TRBJ2-7
D gene: -
clone size: -

CDR3 protein: CASSGQLSNQPQHF
CDR3 DNA: TGTGCCAGCAGTGGTCAGCTTAGCAATCAGCCCCAGCATTTT
V gene: TRBV6-1
J gene: TRBJ1-5
D gene: -
clone size: -

CDR3 protein: CASRLGTVTDTQYF
CDR3 DNA: TGTGCCAGCAGGCTCGGGACCGTCACAGATACGCAGTATTTT
V gene: TRBV6-5
J gene: TRBJ2-3
D gene: -
clone size: many

CDR3 protein: CASSDSWQPQHF
CDR3 DNA: TGCGCCAGCAGTGACTCTTGGCAGCCCCAGCATTTT
V gene: TRBV10-1
J gene: TRBJ1-5
D gene: -
clone size: -

CDR3 protein: CATSRDNEQFF
CDR3 DNA: TGTGCCACTTCAAGGGACAATGAGCAGTTCTTC
V gene: TRBV6-5
J gene: TRBJ2-1
D gene: -
clone size: -

CDR3 protein: CASSEGTGGYGYTF
CDR3 DNA: TGTGCCAGCAGCGAGGGGACAGGGGGGTATGGCTACACCTTC
V gene: TRBV9
J gene: TRBJ1-2
D gene: TRBD1
clone size: -

CDR3 protein: CASSPKETVRSYYNEQFF
CDR3 DNA: TGTGCCAGTAGTCCAAAAGAGACAGTCCGTTCTTATTACAATGAGCAGTTCTTC
V gene: TRBV19
J gene: TRBJ2-1
D gene: -
clone size: once

CDR3 protein: CASSWGQNTGELFF
CDR3 DNA: TGTGCCAGCAGCTGGGGGCAGAACACCGGGGAGCTGTTTTTT
V gene: TRBV7-9
J gene: TRBJ2-2
D gene: -
clone size: -

CDR3 protein: CASSARGPGTSGANEQFF
CDR3 DNA: TGTGCCAGCAGCGCCCGCGGCCCCGGGACTAGCGGAGCTAATGAGCAGTTCTTC
V gene: TRBV9
J gene: TRBJ2-1
D gene: TRBD2
clone size: -

CDR3 protein: CASSQDPGGNTGELFF
CDR3 DNA: TGCGCCAGCAGCCAAGACCCGGGGGGGAACACCGGGGAGCTGTTTTTT
V gene: TRBV4-3
J gene: TRBJ2-2
D gene: TRBD2
clone size: -

CDR3 protein: CATSRGAGQVYEQYF
CDR3 DNA: TGTGCCACCAGCAGGGGAGCAGGGCAGGTGTACGAGCAGTACTTC
V gene: TRBV15
J gene: TRBJ2-7
D gene: -
clone size: once

CDR3 protein: CAISPGLDYEQYF
CDR3 DNA: TGTGCCATCAGTCCGGGACTTGACTACGAGCAGTACTTC
V gene: TRBV10-3
J gene: TRBJ2-7
D gene: -
clone size: -

CDR3 protein: CASSSTGTGGRYEQYF
CDR3 DNA: TGTGCCAGCAGTTCAACCGGGACAGGGGGCCGATACGAGCAGTACTTC
V gene: TRBV28
J gene: TRBJ2-7
D gene: TRBD1
clone size: -

CDR3 protein: CASSLGDRNSPLHF
CDR3 DNA: TGCGCCAGCAGCTTGGGTGACAGGAATTCACCCCTCCACTTT
V gene: TRBV5-1
J gene: TRBJ1-6
D gene: -
clone size: -

CDR3 protein: CASSARGNSYNEQFF
CDR3 DNA: TGTGCCAGCAGCGCCAGGGGAAACTCCTACAATGAGCAGTTCTTC
V gene: TRBV9
J gene: TRBJ2-1
D gene: -
clone size: -

CDR3 protein: CASSRAAIQETQYF
CDR3 DNA: TGTGCCAGCAGCCGCGCGGCGATCCAAGAGACCCAGTACTTC
V gene: TRBV7-2
J gene: TRBJ2-5
D gene: -
clone size: once

CDR3 protein: CASSAGGAVFF
CDR3 DNA: TGTGCCAGCAGTGCTGGCGGGGCGGTGTTCTTC
V gene: TRBV6-4
J gene: TRBJ2-1
D gene: -
clone size: few

CDR3 protein: CASSLGSRSYEQYF
CDR3 DNA: TGCGCCAGCAGCTTGGGGTCCCGCTCCTACGAGCAGTACTTC
V gene: TRBV5-1
J gene: TRBJ2-7
D gene: -
clone size: -

CDR3 protein: CASSPPGTGFSEQYF
CDR3 DNA: TGTGCCAGCTCACCACCAGGGACAGGGTTCTCCGAGCAGTACTTC
V gene: TRBV18
J gene: TRBJ2-7
D gene: TRBD1
clone size: -

CDR3 protein: CASSISTGEYNEQFF
CDR3 DNA: TGTGCCAGTAGTATATCGACGGGAGAGTACAATGAGCAGTTCTTC
V gene: TRBV19
J gene: TRBJ2-1
D gene: -
clone size: -